This T cell receptor beta chain was observed in a study of shared clonotypes between healthy human individuals. The CDR3 runs to 16 residues. The junction had 14 bases not matched to a gene; V was cut back by 5 bases and J by 5 bases. The germline V gene has CDR1 SGHTA and CDR2 FQGTGA. The assay was immunoSEQ multiplex PCR, and TCRdb's table has in-frame clones only and misses some. The data show over 2 million clones, 85% to 95% seen once. The receptor comes from a man younger than 35 in good health. Some clones in this sample may be carry-over from other donors' samples. The J gene is TRBJ2-5, the V gene TRBV7-3, with TRBD1 matching over 7 bases. The sequencing input was naive CD4+ T cells from PBMCs. The subset here: CD45RA+ positively selected. The CDR3 region has the DNA TGTGCCAGCAGCCTAAAGGGGGCGCAAGGGGAGGAGACCCAGTACTTC. Its protein is CASSLKGAQGEETQYF.